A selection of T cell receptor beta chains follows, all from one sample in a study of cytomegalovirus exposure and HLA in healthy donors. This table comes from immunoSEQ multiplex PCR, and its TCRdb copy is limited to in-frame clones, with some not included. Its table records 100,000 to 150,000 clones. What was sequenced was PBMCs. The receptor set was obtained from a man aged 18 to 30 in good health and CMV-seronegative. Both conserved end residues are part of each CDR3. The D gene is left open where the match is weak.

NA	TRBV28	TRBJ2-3	TGTGCCAGCAGAGCCGACTCCAGTTCTACAGATACGCAGTATTTT	CASRADSSSTDTQYF
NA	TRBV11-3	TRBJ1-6	TGTGCCAGCAGCTCCAGGGGAAGGGGACCCCTCCACTTT	CASSSRGRGPLHF
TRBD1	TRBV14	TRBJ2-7	TGTGCCAGCAGCGCACCCGGGACAGGGGATCGCGAGCAGTACTTC	CASSAPGTGDREQYF
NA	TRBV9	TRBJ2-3	TGTGCCAGCAGCGTATTCAGGGCTAGCACAGATACGCAGTATTTT	CASSVFRASTDTQYF
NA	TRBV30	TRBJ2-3	TGTGCCTGGAGCCGGGGGACGGGGGGCACAGATACGCAGTATTTT	CAWSRGTGGTDTQYF
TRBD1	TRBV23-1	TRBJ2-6	TGCGCCAGCAGTCAATCCCCACAGGGGGGCCCGGGGGCCAACGTCCTGACTTTC	CASSQSPQGGPGANVLTF
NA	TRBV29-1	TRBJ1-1	TGCAGCGTTGATCGGGGGTGGGGCATGAACACTGAAGCTTTCTTT	CSVDRGWGMNTEAFF
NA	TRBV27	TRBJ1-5	TGTGCCAGCAGTTTTAACAGCCCTAATCAGCCCCAGCATTTT	CASSFNSPNQPQHF
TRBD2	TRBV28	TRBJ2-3	TGTGCCAGCAGTCTTACCGGGACTAGCGGCAAGCTTTCCCGGCGCACAGATACGCAGTATTTT	CASSLTGTSGKLSRRTDTQYF
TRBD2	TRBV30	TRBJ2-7	TGTGCCTGGAAGCGGGGGGGCCGGACCTACGAGCAGTACTTC	CAWKRGGRTYEQYF
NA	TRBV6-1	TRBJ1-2	TGTGCCAGCAGTGAAACCGTTGAAGGGGGCTATGGCTACACCTTC	CASSETVEGGYGYTF
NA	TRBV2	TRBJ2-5	TGTGCCAGCACTGAGCGGCTCGGTCTTATAGAGACCCAGTACTTC	CASTERLGLIETQYF
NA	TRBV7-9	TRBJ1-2	TGTGCCAGCAGCCAAGGCAGGCCCTCTTTGAACTATGGCTACACCTTC	CASSQGRPSLNYGYTF
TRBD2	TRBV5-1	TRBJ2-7	TGCGCCAGCAGCTTTCGGGCGGGAGCAATGGGGGAGCAGTACTTC	CASSFRAGAMGEQYF
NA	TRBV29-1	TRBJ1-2	TGCAGCGCTGTAGGGGGAGATAACTATGGCTACACCTTC	CSAVGGDNYGYTF
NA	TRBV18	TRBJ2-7	TGTGCCAGCGCACCCGGGGGAGTAGGGGAGCAGTACTTC	CASAPGGVGEQYF
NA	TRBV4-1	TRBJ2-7	TGCGCCAGCAGCCAAGATCTGTACGAGCAGTACTTC	CASSQDLYEQYF